A selection of T cell receptor beta chains follows, all from one sample in a study of blood T cell repertoires in COVID-19. TCRdb's table, derived via immunoSEQ multiplex PCR, lists solely in-frame clones and lacks some. The table shows approximately 280,000 clones, with around nine tenths occurring only once. Sample: PBMCs or T cells enriched from blood (not recorded which). All receptors derive from a woman between 40 and 55 years old who had recovered from COVID-19. The conserved cysteine and the conserved F or W are not part of the CDR3 here. Fields, in order: J gene, V gene, CDR3 length, CDR3 protein.

TRBJ2-1,TRBV27,14,ASSLYGTSGLPEQF
TRBJ2-5,TRBV19,12,ASRMTGDQETQY
TRBJ2-3,TRBV19,11,ASGGGGQGTQY
TRBJ2-5,TRBV4-3,13,ASSLTSGRRETQY
TRBJ1-1,TRBV24-1,13,ATPPINVGGTEAF
TRBJ2-3,TRBV14,15,ASSQDLASGPEGTQY
TRBJ1-3,TRBV28,13,ASNRRGRPGNTIY
TRBJ1-5,TRBV3-1/TRBV3-2,15,ASSQGGRVQGNQPQH
TRBJ1-5,TRBV19,16,ASNMARGRAMTNQPQH
TRBJ2-7,TRBV5-1,12,ASSVPGQGGEQY
TRBJ1-2,TRBV10-3,12,AISDQTENYGYT
TRBJ2-7,TRBV27,13,ASSSWTGGAYEQY
TRBJ2-7,TRBV29-1,12,SVSTGTGQYEQY
TRBJ1-4,TRBV18,13,ASSLRQGASEKLF
TRBJ2-2,TRBV27,15,ASGQTGLLEITGELF
TRBJ1-5,TRBV6-2/TRBV6-3,10,ASSYSPGPQH
TRBJ2-1,TRBV29-1,13,STTRTSGSYNEQF
TRBJ1-1,TRBV28,11,ASSATGLVEAF
TRBJ2-3,TRBV9,16,ASSVRRGTGVGADTQY
TRBJ1-2,TRBV12-3/TRBV12-4,11,ASSVGLNYGYT
TRBJ2-7,TRBV9,11,ASSPEQGSEQY
TRBJ1-1,TRBV2,11,ASVRDSIYSAF
TRBJ1-2,TRBV18,14,ASSPPPALQGYGYT
TRBJ2-3,TRBV7-9,11,ASPGSNTDTQY
TRBJ2-7,TRBV13,13,ASSSGSGMMYEQY
TRBJ1-1,TRBV20-1,9,SAPMNTEAF
TRBJ1-2,TRBV7-2,11,ANTKDDRGGYT
TRBJ1-2,TRBV2,10,ATQGQSYGYT
TRBJ2-7,TRBV30,13,AWSVRLAVSYEQY
TRBJ2-7,TRBV18,14,ASSPRRGEGHYEQY
TRBJ2-7,TRBV7-2,14,ASSLVGTAEPHEQY
TRBJ1-2,TRBV4-2,12,ASSPQGASYGYT
TRBJ2-2,TRBV5-4,16,ASSLGGGGPSGAGELF
TRBJ1-1,TRBV7-9,10,ASSFRNTEAF
TRBJ1-6,TRBV7-2,10,ASRTGARSLH
TRBJ2-3,TRBV3-1/TRBV3-2,11,ASVGSNSDTQY
TRBJ2-3,TRBV15,9,ATRQADTQY
TRBJ2-2,TRBV28,12,ASSFRANTGELF
TRBJ2-5,TRBV19,15,ASSIDHRQGAKETQY
TRBJ2-7,TRBV6-2/TRBV6-3,13,ASSRTGTAGYEQY
TRBJ1-1,TRBV7-9,11,ASDNGIVAEAF
TRBJ2-1,TRBV3-1/TRBV3-2,13,ASSHYRQTNNEQF
TRBJ2-1,TRBV9,13,ASSVAGGGYNEQF
TRBJ1-6,TRBV28,16,ASSLRRGVEAYNSPLH
TRBJ1-2,TRBV19,12,ASTPGQGNYGYT
TRBJ1-5,TRBV18,12,ASSQQEGNQPQH
TRBJ1-5,TRBV11-2,12,ASSPQGSNQPQH
TRBJ2-6,TRBV7-2,13,ASKYGESGANVLT
TRBJ2-7,TRBV3-1/TRBV3-2,12,ASSQDESSYEQY
TRBJ1-5,TRBV5-1,12,ASSLGGSKQPQH
TRBJ2-3,TRBV7-9,12,ASSWTSGMDTQY
TRBJ1-2,TRBV30,12,AWSATAPLGGYT
TRBJ1-2,TRBV27,11,ASRRGSGYGYT
TRBJ1-1,TRBV28,12,ASDSGLRRTEAF
TRBJ1-5,TRBV6-1,14,ASSDPTGQSNQPQH
TRBJ2-5,TRBV5-1,15,ASSWNEGLAVGETQY
TRBJ2-6,TRBV11-2,18,ASSLDWGWGQGSGANVLT
TRBJ2-5,TRBV5-1,12,ASRQATGGETQY